This T cell receptor (beta chain) was recorded in a study of cytomegalovirus exposure and HLA in healthy donors. Study findings and constraints: DRB1 showed the most TCR associations and HLA-C the fewest in a later analysis, as rates varied by HLA locus. Most TCR sequences were uncommon, yet certain public TCRs appeared in many donors.

Germline CDR1 LNHDA, CDR2 SQIVND (reference sequence). Trimming removed 6 bases from V and 5 bases from J, with 14 bases in between. The CDR3 loop spans 14 amino acids. Everyone who donated was a healthy bone marrow donor. Though probably carrying unrecorded immune exposures, donors were nominally healthy at sampling. With regard to this clone: Antigen specificity is unknown.

PCR amplification relied on 60 Vbeta primers (plus 13 Jbeta primers). TCRdb keeps only in-frame clones here, not all; method: immunoSEQ multiplex PCR. Of 180,000 or so clones listed, about 75% are singletons. V is TRBV19 and J is TRBJ2-1; TRBD2 might be the D (6 bases). The receptor was derived from a man aged 35-49 years in good health and CMV-seropositive. The sample comprised PBMCs. Written as DNA, the CDR3 is TGTGCCAGTAGCGGGACTGCACTTAACAATGAGCAGTTCTTC. The encoded protein is CASSGTALNNEQFF.